The 18 T cell receptor beta chains below come from one sample, sequenced in a study of cytomegalovirus exposure and HLA in healthy donors. PCR amplification relied on 60 Vbeta primers (plus 13 Jbeta primers). This table comes from immunoSEQ multiplex PCR, and its TCRdb copy is limited to in-frame clones, with some not included. The sample lists roughly 200,000 clones; about four fifths were seen once. Sequencing used PBMCs. The receptors derive from a man aged 40-55 years in good health and CMV-seropositive.

The V call is TRBV2, the J call TRBJ2-3, with 9 bases fitting TRBD2. CDR3 length: 15 residues. J lost 9 bases, V lost 5 bases, and 12 bases had no gene match. Germline CDR1 and CDR2: SNHLY and FYNNEI. This chain's CDR3 is CASSPTSGYQRTQYF. The CDR3 nucleotides are TGTGCCAGCAGTCCGACTAGCGGATACCAGAGAACGCAGTATTTT.

The chain has TRBV6-5 and TRBJ2-5; the match to TRBD1 covers 7 bases. Trimming at V came to 5 bases and at J to 7 bases, leaving 7 bases not matched to a gene. The CDR3 is 13 amino acids. Germline values: CDR1 MNHEY, CDR2 SVGAGI. In DNA, the CDR3 is TGTGCCAGCAGTAGGATGGGACAGCCGACCCAGTACTTC. Its protein is CASSRMGQPTQYF.

This chain connects TRBV7-2 to TRBJ2-5; tentative D call: TRBD2 (5 bases). The V and J ends lost 4 bases and 4 bases respectively, with 10 bases between them. The CDR3 is 13 residues long. Germline V gene sequence: CDR1 SGHTA, CDR2 FQGNSA. The CDR3 region has the DNA TGTGCCAGCAGCTCACGGGGTGGAGAGACCCAGTACTTC. This gives the protein CASSSRGGETQYF. The complete variable domain, with remaining parts taken from reference TRBV7-2 and TRBJ2-5, reads GAGVSQSPSNKVTEKGKDVELRCDPISGHTALYWYRQSLGQGLEFLIYFQGNSAPDKSGLPSDRFSAERTGGSVSTLTIQRTQQEDSAVYLCASSSRGGETQYFGPGTRLLVL.

The chain recombines TRBV5-4 with TRBJ2-3, with 16 positions matching TRBD2. CDR1 and CDR2 from the germline V gene are SGHNT and YYREEE (reference sequence). This CDR3 comprises 17 residues. Trimming removed 4 bases from V and 1 base from J; junction bases left unmatched: 3. In DNA form, the CDR3 reads TGTGCCAGCAGCGGGACTAGCGGGGGGGCCGGCACAGATACGCAGTATTTT. Its protein product is CASSGTSGGAGTDTQYF.

The chain carries TRBV6-8 and TRBJ2-1, with TRBD1 as a possible D gene (6 bases). Between the trimmed V and J ends, which lost 6 bases and 5 bases, there was a span of 14 bases. The CDR3 totals 14 residues. Germline V gene sequence: CDR1 MNHGY, CDR2 SAAAGT. In DNA form, the CDR3 reads TGTGCCAGCAGGGGTGGGGGCCGCAACAATGAGCAGTTCTTC. Translating gives CASRGGGRNNEQFF.

The chain uses TRBV19 and TRBJ1-5; a weak D match, TRBD1 (6 bases). The germline CDR1 and CDR2 sequences are LNHDA and SQIVND (reference sequence). The CDR3 is 15 residues long. V shed 6 bases and J shed 6 bases, with 18 bases lying between them. CDR3 residues: CASSTGTFAFQPQHF. CDR3 in DNA: TGTGCCAGTAGCACCGGGACATTCGCGTTTCAGCCCCAGCATTTT.

The chain is built from TRBV6-1 and TRBJ1-5; 7 bases agree with TRBD1. Per the germline V gene, CDR1 is MNHNS and CDR2 is SASEGT. The CDR3 is made up of 14 amino acids. The V and J ends lost 7 bases and 3 bases, in that order; junction bases with no gene match: 6. In nucleotides, the CDR3 is TGTGCCAGCACCCCGGGACAGTCCAATCAGCCCCAGCATTTT. Its protein product is CASTPGQSNQPQHF.

The rearrangement uses TRBV2 and TRBJ1-3, with a weak D call TRBD1 (6 bases). The germline CDR1 and CDR2 sequences are SNHLY and FYNNEI. V shed 7 bases and J shed 2 bases, with 12 bases lying between them. The CDR3 spans 14 residues. CDR3 DNA: TGTGCCAGCACCCCCGGGACAACTGGAAACACCATATATTTT. It is translated as CASTPGTTGNTIYF. The whole variable domain, remainder taken from reference TRBV2 and TRBJ1-3, is EPEVTQTPSHQVTQMGQEVILRCVPISNHLYFYWYRQILGQKVEFLVSFYNNEISEKSEIFDDQFSVERPDGSNFTLKIRSTKLEDSAMYFCASTPGTTGNTIYFGEGSWLTVV.

J is TRBJ1-5 and V is TRBV2, with 7 bases lining up with TRBD1. The CDR3 consists of 15 residues. V dropped 5 bases and J dropped 7; count of bases not matched to a gene: 11. The germline V gene encodes CDR1 SNHLY and CDR2 FYNNEI. The CDR3 DNA follows: TGTGCCAGCAGTTTCGACAGGGCCACCCGGCAGCCCCAGCATTTT. It encodes CASSFDRATRQPQHF.

The chain has TRBV27 and TRBJ1-5; 7 positions agree with TRBD1. The CDR3 has 16 amino acids. Per the germline V gene, CDR1 is MNHEY and CDR2 is SMNVEV (reference sequence). The V and J ends lost 0 bases and 3 bases, in that order; junction bases with no gene match: 5. As DNA, the CDR3 is TGTGCCAGCAGTTTATCGGGGACAGAGAACAATCAGCCCCAGCATTTT. Amino acids: CASSLSGTENNQPQHF.

As for this clone: The sample contains more than one DNA sequence encoding this CDR3. The gene calls are TRBV27 and TRBJ1-1; TRBD1 matches at 7 bases. Germline V gene lookup returns CDR1 MNHEY and CDR2 SMNVEV (reference sequence). This CDR3 contains 14 residues. V shed 6 bases and J 1 base; nucleotides not matched to a gene: 5. CDR3 in DNA: TGTGCCAGCAGAGTACAGGGGAAGAACACTGAAGCTTTCTTT. This encodes CASRVQGKNTEAFF.

This clone showed up just once. The chain uses TRBV6-6 and TRBJ2-3; TRBD1 is a possible D gene (6 bases). Germline V CDR1 and CDR2: MNHNY, SVGAGI (reference sequence). The CDR3 spans 13 residues. The chain's CDR3 is CGSQGGSTDTQYF. The CDR3 nucleotides read TGTGGCTCACAAGGGGGTAGCACAGATACGCAGTATTTT.

This chain joins TRBV7-9 and TRBJ2-7; TRBD1 agrees at 10 bases. Unmatched junction bases numbered 5, after V lost 5 bases and J lost 7 bases. Germline V lookup: CDR1 SEHNR, CDR2 FQNEAQ (reference sequence). This CDR3 region has 13 residues. The CDR3 loop is CASSHGQGGEQYF. The CDR3 DNA is TGTGCCAGCAGCCACGGACAGGGGGGTGAGCAGTACTTC.

The chain combines TRBV6-5 with TRBJ2-3; a possible D gene is TRBD1 (5 bases). V gave up 4 bases and J gave up 6 bases, with 11 bases separating them. The CDR3 runs 13 residues. CDR1 MNHEY and CDR2 SVGAGI come from the germline V gene. CDR3 amino acids: CASSSQTVDTQYF. In DNA, the CDR3 is TGTGCCAGCAGTTCCCAGACAGTCGATACGCAGTATTTT.

The chain couples TRBV5-6 to TRBJ1-1; the D gene is possibly TRBD1 (5 bases). The CDR3 runs 13 residues. From germline, CDR1 is SGHDT and CDR2 YYEEEE. V dropped 0 bases and J dropped 4 bases, with 7 bases sitting between them. CDR3: CASSLGRGTEAFF. The CDR3 DNA follows: TGTGCCAGCAGCTTGGGTAGGGGCACTGAAGCTTTCTTT.

The rearrangement links TRBV27 to TRBJ2-7; 9 bases line up with TRBD2. Trimming took 1 base from V and 2 from J; bases not matched to a gene: 6. Germline values: CDR1 MNHEY, CDR2 SMNVEV (reference sequence). The CDR3 runs to 16 residues. The CDR3 DNA sequence: TGTGCCAGCAGTTTATATGGGGCGGGAGGGCCCTACGAGCAGTACTTC. Translation gives CASSLYGAGGPYEQYF.

This clone was seen once. A junction end diverges from the germline sequence, so it may reflect a read error. The chain combines TRBV6-5 with TRBJ2-7, with TRBD1 as a possible D gene (6 bases). The CDR3 consists of 15 residues. CDR1 MNHEY and CDR2 SVGAGI come from the germline V gene. The CDR3 DNA sequence: TGTACCAGCAGGGCGACCCGGGACAAGGGAAACGGGCAGTACTTC. Translated, it gives CTSRATRDKGNGQYF.

V is TRBV5-4 and J is TRBJ1-1; D possibly corresponds to TRBD1 (6 bases). Germline V CDR1 and CDR2: SGHNT, YYREEE (reference sequence). This CDR3 is built from 13 residues. Deletions cut 4 bases from V and 7 bases from J, with 14 bases between. The CDR3 nucleotides read TGTGCCAGCAGCAGCGGACAGACAAGTGAAGCTTTCTTT. It translates to CASSSGQTSEAFF.